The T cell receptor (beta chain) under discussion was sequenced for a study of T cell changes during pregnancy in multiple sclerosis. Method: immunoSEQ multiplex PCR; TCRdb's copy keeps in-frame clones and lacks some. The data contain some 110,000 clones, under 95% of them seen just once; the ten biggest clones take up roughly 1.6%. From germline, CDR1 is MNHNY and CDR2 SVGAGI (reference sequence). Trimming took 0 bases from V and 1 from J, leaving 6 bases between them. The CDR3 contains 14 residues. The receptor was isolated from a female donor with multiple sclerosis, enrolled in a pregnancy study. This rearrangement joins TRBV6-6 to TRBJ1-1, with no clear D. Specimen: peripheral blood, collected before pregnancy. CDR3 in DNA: TGTGCCAGCAGTTACTCGACGGGGAACACTGAAGCTTTCTTT. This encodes CASSYSTGNTEAFF.